This record looks at one T cell receptor (beta chain) sequence and its context. Its target antigen remains unknown. At one boundary the junction diverges from the germline segment, which might be a read error. Including cysteine and phenylalanine, the CDR3 has 14 amino acids. Only the CDR3 part of the read is kept: 42 bases, read in frame from the first base. The germline V gene (reference sequence) gives CDR1 as SSHAT and CDR2 as FNYEAQ. Peripheral blood CD8+ and CD4+ T cells from healthy donors, Susac syndrome patients and multiple sclerosis patients were profiled by high-throughput TCR beta sequencing. Multiple sclerosis controls were treatment-naive patients with stable or active relapsing-remitting disease fulfilling revised McDonald criteria. Bulk CD8+ and CD4+ T cells were purified by magnetic negative isolation, whereas CD8+ TEMRA cells were enriched by FACS. Blood was drawn into EDTA tubes, processed within 24 hours, and PBMCs were isolated by density gradient centrifugation. PBMCs destined for TCR sequencing were cryopreserved in liquid nitrogen and later thawed in a 37 °C water bath. Purity of sorted or isolated CD4+, CD8+ and CD8+ TEMRA cells was at least 90%.

This specimen belongs to a study of CD8 T cells in Susac syndrome (dated by TCRdb to between 2018 and 2020). Study-level background: Whether CD8+ T cell activation and differentiation in Susac syndrome was antigen driven was tested using repertoire sequencing.

RNA was extracted with the RNeasy kit and about 0.5 to 1 ug was reverse transcribed using random hexamers. TCR beta CDR3 regions were amplified with the immunoSEQ multiplex PCR assay covering 54 Vbeta and 13 Jbeta segments. PCR amplification bias was corrected by using a synthetic template baseline for primer optimization and computational correction. The original pipeline was this. Reads were annotated to V, D and J genes according to IMGT and were analyzed with immunoSEQ Analyzer, with only productive sequences retained. Clonality was computed as one minus Shannon entropy normalized by log2 of the number of productive unique sequences. For each patient and control, public and private clones were evaluated among the 100 most prevalent clones. Clones were defined as Susac-specific when absent from the healthy and MS cohorts, from about a thousand published viral clones and from other ImmuneACCESS disease sequences. TCRdb applied fastp at Q25 and MiXCR to the public reads, then kept only in-frame beta chains. Entries that share a CDR3 protein sequence are merged under the most common genes and DNA. The V and J calls come from TCRdb's annotation, not from the publication. This sample comprises 71,000 or so distinct CDR3 sequences, approximately 96% of them detected only once. 0.11% of the sample belongs to the ten largest clones.

Overall study outcomes, separate from this receptor: The number of individuals in the TCR sequencing and HLA analysis was acknowledged as relatively small.

The V gene is TRBV7-7 and the J gene is TRBJ2-2, with 8 middle bases fitting TRBD1. Sequenced sample: CD4+ T cells from PBMCs. This sequence originates from a human donor with multiple sclerosis. CDR3 sequence: CASSPDRATGELFF. The nucleotide sequence is given as TGTGCTAGCAGCCCGGACAGGGCTACCGGGGAGCTGTTTTTT.